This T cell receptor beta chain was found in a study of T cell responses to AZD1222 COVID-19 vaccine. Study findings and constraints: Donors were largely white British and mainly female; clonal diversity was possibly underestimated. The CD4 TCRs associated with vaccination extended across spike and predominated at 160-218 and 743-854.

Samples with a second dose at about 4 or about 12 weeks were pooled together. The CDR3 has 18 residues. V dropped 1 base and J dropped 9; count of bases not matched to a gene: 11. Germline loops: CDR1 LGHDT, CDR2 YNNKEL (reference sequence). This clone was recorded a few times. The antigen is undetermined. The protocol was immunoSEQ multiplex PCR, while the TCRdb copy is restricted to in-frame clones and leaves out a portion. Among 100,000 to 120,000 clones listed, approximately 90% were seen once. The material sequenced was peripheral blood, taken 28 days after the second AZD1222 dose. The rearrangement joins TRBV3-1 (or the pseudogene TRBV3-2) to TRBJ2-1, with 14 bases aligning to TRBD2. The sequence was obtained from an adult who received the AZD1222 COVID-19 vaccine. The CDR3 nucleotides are TGTGCCAGCAGCCAAGTCGCTTCCGGACTAGCGGGAGGAGGTGAGCAGTTCTTC. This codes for CASSQVASGLAGGGEQFF.